This T cell receptor beta chain originates from a study of blood T cell repertoires in COVID-19. Study-wide background: T cells, B-cell-depleted T cells, or PBMCs provided the cDNA or gDNA that served as material.

This CDR3 has 13 amino acids. Looked up from germline, CDR1 is SNHLY and CDR2 is FYNNEI. Deletions cut 10 bases from V and 3 bases from J, with 13 bases between. In the original processing: Amplifying reference gene primers gave estimates of nucleated cell counts. Assay: immunoSEQ multiplex PCR; the TCRdb copy retains only in-frame clones and omits some. For V, J and clone size, that table is used; D and trimming come from the DNA. The table has around 250,000 clones, approximately 91% seen once. The sample was PBMCs or T cells enriched from blood (not recorded which). This receptor was obtained from a human donor in a cohort exposed to, infected with or recovered from COVID-19 (not recorded which). The donor label of this sample is uncertain. V usage is TRBV2 and J usage is TRBJ2-1; TRBD2 is a possible D gene (5 bases). The CDR3, as DNA: TGTGCCACCACTCGGGGAAACTACAATGAGCAGTTCTTC. Its translation: CATTRGNYNEQFF.